This T cell receptor (beta chain) comes out of a study of blood T cell repertoires in COVID-19 (dated by TCRdb to the early 2020s). For the study in its entirety: The collaborator samples originated in the United States, Italy and Spain and spanned the acute and convalescent phases of COVID-19. The prospective study material was composed of cDNA or gDNA derived from T cells, B-cell-depleted T cells, or PBMCs. Deeply sampled blood TCRbeta repertoires from subjects exposed to, actively infected with, or recovered from COVID-19 were included in the dataset. The repertoires were made available in a free public database intended to serve as a resource for research on the immune response to SARS-CoV-2. The samples were drawn from two sources: the first 160 participants of the ongoing ImmuneRACE study, and 1,000 to 1,500 subjects contributed by 6 global collaborators. Nearly every sample came with metadata listing a de-identified subject ID, COVID-19 status, age in years and sex. Where available, HLA class I and class II types were taken from metadata supplied by the sample provider and were not determined by assay-based typing. The investigation overall reported the following: The amount of clinical and demographic metadata varied by source and participant and was provided uncurated.

Concerning this clone: Its antigen remains unidentified. One base away there is no much larger clone; base qualities are not given.

TCRbeta CDR3 regions were amplified from genomic DNA by means of the immunoSEQ Assay, a bias-controlled multiplex PCR. Processing in the source paper ran as follows. The number of nucleated cells in each sample was estimated by amplification of reference gene primers within the assay. To quantify the absolute abundance of each unique TCRbeta CDR3 rearrangement, sequence reads were collapsed and filtered. For each sample, productive Simpson clonality was calculated as the square root of Simpson's diversity index across productive rearrangements. This immuneACCESS table, as held by TCRdb, lists in-frame sequences with V and J called but not all clones. Of the missing ones, under half trace to an unresolved V gene in checked studies; the others have no known cause. V, J and clone size derive from that table, while D and trimming were established from the DNA sequence. For this sample there are tens of thousands of clones; more than 70% appear just once. The top ten clonotypes cover around 23% of the sample.

V gives up 0 bases and J gives up 3 bases, and the segment between their germline ends measures 6 bases. Including the terminal cysteine and phenylalanine, the CDR3 comprises 14 residues. The only DNA kept is the CDR3, 42 bases in frame from the first base. Via the germline V gene (reference sequence), CDR1 is PRHDT and CDR2 FYEKMQ. The collaborating institutions used their own protocols to collect whole blood in K2EDTA tubes. Collaborator samples were shipped for TCRbeta analysis as frozen whole blood, isolated PBMCs, or DNA extracted from either sample type. This TCR was recovered from a woman aged 80 or older with acute or convalescent COVID-19. The chain employs TRBV13 and TRBJ1-3, with the D gene too uncertain to name. Sequenced sample: peripheral blood. This receptor has the CDR3 CASSLGQLGNTIYF. At the DNA level, the sequence is TGTGCCAGCAGCTTAGGACAGCTTGGAAACACCATATATTTT.